The 5 T cell receptor beta chains below all came from one sample that was sequenced in a study of CD8 T cells in ankylosing spondylitis. Each CDR3 protein is one row after TCRdb ran MiXCR on the 5' RACE reads. The sample carries approximately 220,000 distinct CDR3 sequences, about a quarter recorded once. The sample consisted of blood, either unsorted or a sorted T cell fraction (not recorded which). The receptor source for this set is a male donor with ankylosing spondylitis or in good health (not recorded which).

This clonotype has a count of ten or more. As DNA, the CDR3 is TGCAGTGCTAGAGATCCTGGTTCCTACGCCGCCGCCTACAATGAGCAGTTCTTC. This codes for CSARDPGSYAAAYNEQFF. The rearrangement links TRBV20-1 to TRBJ2-1; D is ambiguous. The V gene lost 0 bases and the J gene lost 2 bases, with 20 bases spanning the gap. Germline loops: CDR1 DFQATT, CDR2 SNEGSKA (reference sequence). The CDR3 is 18 residues long.

Many counts were recorded for this clonotype. J is TRBJ2-3 and V is TRBV5-1; D is tentatively TRBD1 or TRBD2 (5 bases each). The V end was cut by 2 bases, the J end by 0 bases, with 7 bases between. Germline V CDR1 and CDR2: SGHRS, YFSETQ. The CDR3 loop spans 14 amino acids. In nucleotides, the CDR3 is TGCGCCAGCAGCTTTGGGGACAGCACAGATACGCAGTATTTT. Its translation: CASSFGDSTDTQYF.

Ten or more counts support this clonotype. This rearrangement joins TRBV25-1 to TRBJ2-7; 9 bases are shared with TRBD1. Germline values: CDR1 MGHDK, CDR2 SYGVNS. Germline trimming cut 3 bases from V and 3 bases from J; bases unmatched to any gene: 6. CDR3 length: 15 amino acids. CDR3 DNA: TGTGCCAGCAGTGATGAGGACAGGGGCTACTACGAGCAGTACTTC. Translation: CASSDEDRGYYEQYF.

J is TRBJ2-3 and V is TRBV20-1; 9 nucleotides match TRBD2. This CDR3 comprises 14 residues. Germline assignment: CDR1 DFQATT and CDR2 SNEGSKA (reference sequence). The trim removed 6 bases at V and 4 bases at J, leaving 8 bases unmatched. Here the CDR3 reads CSATFAGGPDTQYF. The CDR3 nucleotides read TGCAGTGCAACGTTTGCGGGAGGGCCAGATACGCAGTATTTT.

The CDR3 sequence is CASSKGEGDTQYF. The CDR3, as DNA: TGTGCCAGCAGCAAAGGGGAGGGAGATACGCAGTATTTT. This chain links TRBV9 with TRBJ2-3; 7 bases are shared with TRBD2. The CDR3 is made up of 13 amino acids. In germline, CDR1 is SGDLS, CDR2 YYNGEE. After removal of 4 bases from V and 5 bases from J, the junction contained 4 bases not matched to a gene.